This T cell receptor beta chain appears in the sequencing data of a study of cytomegalovirus exposure and HLA in healthy donors. Study summary: Around 85 million unique TCRs from HLA-typed donors were held in an early data release.

A note on this clone: What it binds is unknown.

Study observations and caveats: As a later analysis revealed, most CMV-associated TCR beta chains appeared HLA-restricted.

With V trimmed by 1 base and J by 9 bases, 8 bases remained unmatched. Germline V CDR1 and CDR2: GTSNPN, SVGIG (reference sequence). This CDR3 region has 14 residues. PCR primers comprised 60 Vbeta and 13 Jbeta primers. Only in-frame clones appear in the TCRdb table, and some are missing; sequencing was by immunoSEQ multiplex PCR. This table holds 200,000 to 250,000 clones, roughly 80% found once. The receptor comes from a woman aged 40 to 49 in good health and CMV-seronegative. This chain uses TRBV30 with TRBJ1-1; 10 positions agree with TRBD1. The specimen was PBMCs. CDR3 nucleotide sequence: TGTGCCTGGAGTGCGGGACAGGGGAGGTGGAAAGCTTTCTTT. Its translation: CAWSAGQGRWKAFF.